A single sample is the source of the 5 T cell receptor beta chains below, sequenced in a study of OX40 agonist ivuxolimab in advanced cancers. The protocol was immunoSEQ multiplex PCR, while the TCRdb copy is restricted to in-frame clones and leaves out a portion. The top ten hold more than 3% of the sample, which has more than 45,000 clones, 65% to 90% seen once. Material: CD4+ or CD8+ T cells sorted from blood, obtained in a trial of the OX40 agonist ivuxolimab. The receptor set was obtained from an adult with an advanced solid tumor such as melanoma, head and neck, liver or kidney cancer.

The chain uses TRBV28 and TRBJ1-3, with a tentative D call TRBD1 (5 bases). The CDR3 length is 15 residues. Germline V gives CDR1 MDHEN, CDR2 SYDVKM. Trimming took 5 bases from V and 0 from J, leaving 11 bases between them. The CDR3 sequence: CASSGDGSSGNTIYF. CDR3 DNA sequence: TGTGCCAGCAGTGGGGACGGCAGCTCTGGAAACACCATATATTTT.

This rearrangement joins TRBV11-3 to TRBJ1-1, with D uncertain. Between the trimmed V and J ends, which lost 1 base and 1 base, there was a span of 7 bases. Germline V gene sequence: CDR1 SGHNT, CDR2 YENEEA. The CDR3 is made up of 14 amino acids. The CDR3 bases are TGTGCCAGCAGCTTAGGGTCTACGAACACTGAAGCTTTCTTT. It yields the protein CASSLGSTNTEAFF.

The V call is TRBV18, the J call TRBJ2-7, with D possibly matching TRBD2 (5 bases). With 2 bases removed from V and 7 bases from J, the gap between germline ends came to 9 bases. The CDR3 runs to 12 residues. Germline CDR1 is KGHSH and CDR2 is LQKENI. The CDR3 sequence is CASSPGREEQYF. CDR3 DNA sequence: TGTGCCAGCTCACCAGGTCGGGAAGAGCAGTACTTC. Complete variable domain (other parts from reference TRBV18 and TRBJ2-7): NAGVMQNPRHLVRRRGQEARLRCSPMKGHSHVYWYRQLPEEGLKFMVYLQKENIIDESGMPKERFSAEFPKEGPSILRIQQVVRGDSAAYFCASSPGREEQYFGPGTRLTVT.

This chain joins TRBV9 and TRBJ2-1, with D unresolved. The germline CDR1 and CDR2 sequences are SGDLS and YYNGEE. Deletions cut 3 bases from V and 3 bases from J, with 13 bases between. The CDR3 sequence is 15 residues long. CDR3 residues: CASSAHPSGYNEQFF. CDR3 coding DNA: TGTGCCAGCAGCGCGCACCCTTCCGGCTACAATGAGCAGTTCTTC.

This chain links TRBV6-6 with TRBJ1-6, with TRBD1 as a possible D gene (5 bases). V shed 6 bases and J shed 5 bases, with 11 bases lying between them. The CDR3 has 14 amino acids. Per germline, CDR1 MNHNY and CDR2 SVGAGI (reference sequence). CDR3 amino acids: CASRFGGHNSPLHF. In DNA form, the CDR3 reads TGTGCCAGCAGATTTGGGGGACATAATTCACCCCTCCACTTT.